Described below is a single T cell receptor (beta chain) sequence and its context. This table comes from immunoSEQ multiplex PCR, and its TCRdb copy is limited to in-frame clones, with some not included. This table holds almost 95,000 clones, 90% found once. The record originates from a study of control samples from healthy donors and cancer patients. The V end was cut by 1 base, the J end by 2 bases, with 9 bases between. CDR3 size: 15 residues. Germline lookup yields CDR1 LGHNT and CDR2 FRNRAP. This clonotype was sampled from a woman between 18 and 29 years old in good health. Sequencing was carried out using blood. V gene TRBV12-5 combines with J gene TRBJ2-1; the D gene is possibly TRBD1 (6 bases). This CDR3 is CASGLGQVAYNEQFF. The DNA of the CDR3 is TGTGCTAGTGGTTTGGGACAGGTAGCCTACAATGAGCAGTTCTTC. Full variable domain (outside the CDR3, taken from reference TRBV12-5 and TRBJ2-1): DARVTQTPRHKVTEMGQEVTMRCQPILGHNTVFWYRQTMMQGLELLAYFRNRAPLDDSGMPKDRFSAEMPDATLATLKIQPSEPRDSAVYFCASGLGQVAYNEQFFGPGTRLTVL.